This T cell receptor beta chain was sequenced during a study of T cells after yellow fever vaccination. 5'RACE template switching generated TCR cDNA, adding a universal primer site and UMIs. TCRdb recomputed calls from the 5' RACE reads with MiXCR, one row per CDR3 protein. The data show 280,000 or so distinct CDR3 sequences, with roughly 9% seen just once and around 3.4% held by the top ten. The ends were cut back, 10 bases at V and 2 bases at J, with 12 bases in the middle. In germline, CDR1 is MNHNS, CDR2 SASEGT. The CDR3 length is 12 residues. This clonotype was seen repeatedly, ten times or more.

The chain is built from TRBV6-1 and TRBJ2-7, with a possible D match to TRBD2 (5 bases). The receptor comes from a man aged 18 to 30 who received the YFV17D yellow fever vaccine. This sample comprised CD4+ T cells sorted from PBMCs, obtained 5 days after the yellow fever booster vaccination. The CDR3 sequence is CAIRGQTYEQYF. CDR3 DNA: TGTGCCATCCGCGGGCAGACCTACGAGCAGTACTTC.